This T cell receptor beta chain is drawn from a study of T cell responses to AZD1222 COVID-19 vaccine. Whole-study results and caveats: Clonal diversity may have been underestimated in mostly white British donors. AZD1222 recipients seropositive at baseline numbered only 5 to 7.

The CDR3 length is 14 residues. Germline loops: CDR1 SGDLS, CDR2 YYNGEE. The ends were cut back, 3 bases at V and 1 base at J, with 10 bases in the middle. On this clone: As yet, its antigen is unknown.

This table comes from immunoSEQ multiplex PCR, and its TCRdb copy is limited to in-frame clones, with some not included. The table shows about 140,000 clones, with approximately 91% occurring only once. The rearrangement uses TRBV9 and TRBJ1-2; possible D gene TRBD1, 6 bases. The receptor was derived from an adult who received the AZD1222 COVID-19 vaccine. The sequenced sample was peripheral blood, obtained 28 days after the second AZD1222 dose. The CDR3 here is CASSARDINYGYTF. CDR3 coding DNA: TGTGCCAGCAGCGCCCGGGACATTAACTATGGCTACACCTTC.